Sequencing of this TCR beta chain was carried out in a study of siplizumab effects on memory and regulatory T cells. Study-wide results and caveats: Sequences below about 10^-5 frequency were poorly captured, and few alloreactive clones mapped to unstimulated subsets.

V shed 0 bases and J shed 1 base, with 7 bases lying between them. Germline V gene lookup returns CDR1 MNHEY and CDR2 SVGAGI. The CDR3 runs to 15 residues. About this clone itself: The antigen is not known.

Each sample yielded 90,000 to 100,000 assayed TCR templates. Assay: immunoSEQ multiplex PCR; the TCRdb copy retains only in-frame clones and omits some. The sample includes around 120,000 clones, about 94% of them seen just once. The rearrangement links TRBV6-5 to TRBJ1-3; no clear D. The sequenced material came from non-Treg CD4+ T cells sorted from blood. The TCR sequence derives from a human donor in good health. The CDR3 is CASSYSILSGNTIYF. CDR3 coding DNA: TGTGCCAGCAGTTACTCCATACTATCTGGAAACACCATATATTTT.